This TCR beta chain stems from a study of T cells after posttransplantation cyclophosphamide. Study observations and caveats: Tissue-infiltrating T cells from skin or gut overlapped little with blood T cells.

Germline CDR1 MNHEY, CDR2 SMNVEV (reference sequence). V lost 5 bases and J lost 4, with 14 bases in between. The CDR3 sequence is 14 residues long. Sequencing was performed with immunoSEQ multiplex PCR; in TCRdb, only in-frame clones are kept and a portion is missing. This sample carries roughly 40,000 clones, none of them present only once. This clone occurred a few times. Its antigen is not known. The sequencing input was PBMCs. The chain is built from TRBV27 and TRBJ1-2; D call uncertain. The receptor comes from a woman between 50 and 59 years old in good health and a related stem cell transplant donor. CDR3 residues: CASSPYGGSYGYTF. CDR3 in DNA: TGTGCCAGCAGTCCCTATGGCGGTTCCTATGGCTACACCTTC.